Sequencing of this T cell receptor beta chain was carried out in a study of T cell responses to AZD1222 COVID-19 vaccine. Study outcomes and limitations: Dominant at 160-218 and 743-854, vaccine-associated CD4 TCRs also spanned spike. Vaccination with two AZD1222 doses was followed by a rise in Spike-specific TCR breadth and depth. Donors were largely white British and mainly female; clonal diversity was possibly underestimated. Within unmutated variant regions lay the reported targets of nearly half of spike-specific TCRs.

A note on this clone: Its target is not known.

TCRdb's table, derived via immunoSEQ multiplex PCR, lists solely in-frame clones and lacks some. The sample includes under 150,000 clones, 85% to 95% of them seen just once. V shed 2 bases and J shed 5 bases, with 5 bases lying between them. The CDR3 consists of 12 residues. Per germline, CDR1 SEHNR and CDR2 FQNEAQ (reference sequence). This sequence was found in an adult in good health. Source: peripheral blood, taken on day 0 of AZD1222 vaccination. The rearrangement joins TRBV7-9 to TRBJ2-3; no clear D gene. CDR3 DNA: TGTGCCAGCAGCTTACGACGAGATACGCAGTATTTT. Residues: CASSLRRDTQYF.